This is a list of T cell receptor beta chains from one sample in a study of blood T cell repertoires in COVID-19. Some clones are missing from TCRdb's copy, which holds only in-frame ones; the method was immunoSEQ multiplex PCR. The repertoire has fewer than 250,000 clones, approximately 86% of them found once; the top ten carry around 6.4%. Sequencing used peripheral blood. These receptor sequences come from a woman aged 60 to 75 with active or convalescent COVID-19. Both conserved end residues are part of each CDR3. The order of the fields is V gene, CDR3 length, D gene, clone size, J gene, CDR3 protein, CDR3 DNA. The D gene is left open where the match is weak. Clone sizes are given selectively: once, few, many, or a class where the clone is expanded.

>TRBV19|15|.|.|TRBJ1-5
CASTVSRNRNQPQHF
TGTGCCAGTACTGTATCGCGTAACAGAAATCAGCCCCAGCATTTT
>TRBV9|14|.|.|TRBJ2-1
CASSVDGSLNEQFF
TGTGCCAGCAGCGTTGACGGGAGTCTGAATGAGCAGTTCTTC
>TRBV18|14|.|.|TRBJ1-1
CASSVRQDHTEAFF
TGTGCCAGCTCCGTACGACAGGACCACACTGAAGCTTTCTTT
>TRBV11-2|15|.|.|TRBJ1-4
CASSLVGGGNEKLFF
TGTGCCAGCAGCTTAGTCGGCGGTGGGAATGAAAAACTGTTTTTT
>TRBV18|17|TRBD2|.|TRBJ2-3
CASSGLAGGPSTDTQYF
TGTGCCAGCTCAGGACTAGCGGGGGGTCCTAGCACAGATACGCAGTATTTT
>TRBV6-6|15|TRBD1|.|TRBJ2-1
CASIAGQGVDKEQFF
TGTGCCAGCATCGCGGGACAGGGGGTTGATAAAGAGCAGTTCTTC
>TRBV3-1/TRBV3-2|14|TRBD2|.|TRBJ2-7
CASSTRGGRNEQYF
TGTGCCAGCAGCACCCGGGGGGGGAGGAACGAGCAGTACTTC
>TRBV11-3|16|.|.|TRBJ1-6
CASSLVGGQDNSPLHF
TGTGCCAGCAGCTTAGTCGGAGGCCAGGATAATTCACCCCTCCACTTT
>TRBV27|16|TRBD2|.|TRBJ2-3
CASSLGSGRNTDTQYF
TGTGCCAGCAGTTTGGGTAGCGGGAGGAACACAGATACGCAGTATTTT
>TRBV12-3/TRBV12-4|12|.|once|TRBJ2-2
CASRNFPGELFF
TGTGCCAGCAGGAACTTCCCCGGGGAGCTGTTTTTT
>TRBV18|14|TRBD2|.|TRBJ2-1
CASSTSGGHNEQFF
TGTGCCAGCTCAACTAGCGGGGGGCACAATGAGCAGTTCTTC
>TRBV11-2|16|TRBD2|.|TRBJ2-4
CASSLEAGGPGNIQYF
TGTGCCAGCAGCTTAGAAGCGGGAGGGCCGGGAAACATTCAGTACTTC
>TRBV7-2|14|TRBD1|.|TRBJ1-6
CASSLQGANSPLHF
TGTGCCAGCAGCTTACAGGGGGCGAATTCACCCCTCCACTTT
>TRBV5-4|14|.|.|TRBJ1-4
CASSLQGLDEKLFF
TGTGCCAGCAGCTTGCAGGGTTTGGATGAAAAACTGTTTTTT
>TRBV4-1|14|TRBD1|.|TRBJ1-5
CASRGTGEDQPQHF
TGCGCCAGCAGGGGGACAGGTGAGGATCAGCCCCAGCATTTT
>TRBV5-1|16|TRBD2|.|TRBJ2-2
CASSFWLAGNTGELFF
TGCGCCAGCAGCTTTTGGCTAGCGGGGAACACCGGGGAGCTGTTTTTT
>TRBV7-2|14|.|.|TRBJ2-5
CASSLGRAQETQYF
TGTGCCAGCAGCTTAGGTAGAGCACAAGAGACCCAGTACTTC
>TRBV24-1|15|.|.|TRBJ2-1
CATSDADYSYNEQFF
TGTGCCACCAGTGATGCGGACTACTCCTACAATGAGCAGTTCTTC
>TRBV19|16|TRBD1|.|TRBJ1-2
CASSIPPGQGAYGYTF
TGTGCCAGTAGTATCCCTCCGGGACAGGGGGCCTATGGCTACACCTTC
>TRBV4-1|17|TRBD1|few|TRBJ2-3
CASSQMLGGRSTDTQYF
TGCGCCAGCAGCCAAATGTTAGGGGGCCGGAGCACAGATACGCAGTATTTT
>TRBV11-2|16|TRBD1|.|TRBJ2-1
CASSLVYRGHLNEQFF
TGTGCCAGCAGCTTAGTGTACAGGGGGCACTTGAATGAGCAGTTCTTC
>TRBV19|16|.|.|TRBJ2-5
CASSQNDEPWAETQYF
TGTGCCAGTAGTCAAAACGACGAGCCCTGGGCCGAGACCCAGTACTTC
>TRBV5-1|15|TRBD1|.|TRBJ1-2
CASSPTGEWGYGYTF
TGCGCCAGCAGCCCTACAGGGGAATGGGGCTATGGCTACACCTTC